This T cell receptor beta chain is from a study of T-cell reconstitution after alpha-beta-depleted transplantation in children. The study, taken as a whole, reports: Once a year had passed after transplant, T-cell counts and diversity came mostly from newly produced T cells. From surviving recipient T cells and thymic progenitors came the high day-60 TCRbeta diversity observed in some patients. Reportedly, alpha-beta T cells present about two months post-transplant originated from several hundred expanded clones of graft origin.

Unique molecular identifiers were incorporated into the prepared TCRbeta library. Each CDR3 protein is one row after TCRdb ran MiXCR on the PCR reads. The table lists a few hundred thousand distinct CDR3 sequences, 25% to 30% of them singletons. The CDR3 is 15 amino acids. V was pared by 7 bases and J by 10 bases, with 26 bases between. Germline-derived CDR1 and CDR2 are SQVTM and ANQGSEA. In regard to this clonotype: The antigen remains unidentified.

The receptor was derived from a boy younger than two with Wiskott-Aldrich syndrome, due to receive a stem cell transplant. The sequences come from PBMCs, collected before TCRalphabeta/CD19-depleted stem cell transplant. J is TRBJ2-1 and V is TRBV29-1; a weak D match, TRBD2 (6 bases). CDR3 coding DNA: TGCAGCGCGCGCAGGGCCCTGGGCGGGGCCGAGGAGCAGTTCTTC. Translating it yields CSARRALGGAEEQFF.